A selection of T cell receptor beta chains follows, all from one sample in a study of regulatory T cells in long-lasting Graves disease. MiXCR, run by TCRdb on the multiplex PCR reads, gives a single entry per CDR3 protein. This table has around 400,000 distinct CDR3 sequences, approximately 25% appearing once. The sequencing here drew on peripheral blood mononuclear cells (PBMCs), taken when the disease was refractory, from a patient treated with antithyroid drugs. These receptors all stem from a middle-aged woman with Graves disease. The CDR3 runs from the conserved cysteine through the conserved F or W. Rows may omit the clone size; those that give it use once, few, many or a size class.

cdr3_aa: CASSYSDRDYGYTF
v_call: TRBV6-5
clone_size: .
cdr3_length: 14

cdr3_aa: CASSELTGDETQYF
v_call: TRBV18
clone_size: few
cdr3_length: 14

cdr3_aa: CAGSRRGNSGNTIYF
v_call: TRBV5-8
clone_size: .
cdr3_length: 15

cdr3_aa: CANPFEASRRTQYF
v_call: TRBV28
clone_size: few
cdr3_length: 14

cdr3_aa: CASSLRGSSVETQYF
v_call: TRBV6-1
clone_size: .
cdr3_length: 15

cdr3_aa: CSAAPSLYQETQYF
v_call: TRBV20-1
clone_size: many
cdr3_length: 14

cdr3_aa: CASSLRTTRHEQYF
v_call: TRBV28
clone_size: many
cdr3_length: 14

cdr3_aa: CASSLWTNPYEQYF
v_call: TRBV11-2
clone_size: few
cdr3_length: 14

cdr3_aa: CASSLNRGRMNEKLFF
v_call: TRBV7-2
clone_size: .
cdr3_length: 16

cdr3_aa: CSATPAGAGYNQPQHF
v_call: TRBV20-1
clone_size: few
cdr3_length: 16

cdr3_aa: CAISPRAGLDYEQYF
v_call: TRBV6-2/TRBV6-3
clone_size: .
cdr3_length: 15

cdr3_aa: CASSRHSGTGNQPQHF
v_call: TRBV28
clone_size: many
cdr3_length: 16

cdr3_aa: CASSENSGRSFEQFF
v_call: TRBV7-9
clone_size: few
cdr3_length: 15

cdr3_aa: CAAMRGSLAEAFF
v_call: TRBV30
clone_size: few
cdr3_length: 13

cdr3_aa: CVTSESDRGQSGYTF
v_call: TRBV24-1
clone_size: .
cdr3_length: 15

cdr3_aa: CASSDQSDTQYF
v_call: TRBV2
clone_size: .
cdr3_length: 12

cdr3_aa: CASSLAWDSGTSGSYGELFF
v_call: TRBV7-8
clone_size: .
cdr3_length: 20

cdr3_aa: CASSSYGTGLEKLFF
v_call: TRBV6-2/TRBV6-3
clone_size: many
cdr3_length: 15

cdr3_aa: CASSQVTNYGYTF
v_call: TRBV3-1
clone_size: many
cdr3_length: 13

cdr3_aa: CSARLRTGSYEQYF
v_call: TRBV20-1
clone_size: many
cdr3_length: 14

cdr3_aa: CSARDSNLSYEQYF
v_call: TRBV20-1
clone_size: .
cdr3_length: 14

cdr3_aa: CASSPNYQETQYF
v_call: TRBV18
clone_size: many
cdr3_length: 13